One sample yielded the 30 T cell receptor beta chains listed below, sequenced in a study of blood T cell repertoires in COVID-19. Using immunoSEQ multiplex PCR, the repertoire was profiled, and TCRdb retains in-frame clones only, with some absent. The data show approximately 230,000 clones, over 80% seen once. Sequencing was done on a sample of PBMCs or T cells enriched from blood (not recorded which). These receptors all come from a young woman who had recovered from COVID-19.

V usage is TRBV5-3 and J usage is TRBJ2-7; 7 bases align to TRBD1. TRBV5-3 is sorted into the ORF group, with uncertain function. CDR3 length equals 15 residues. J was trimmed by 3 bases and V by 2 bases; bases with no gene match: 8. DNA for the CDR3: TGTGCCAGAAGCTTCAAGGGACAGTTCATCTACGAGCAGTACTTC. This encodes CARSFKGQFIYEQYF.

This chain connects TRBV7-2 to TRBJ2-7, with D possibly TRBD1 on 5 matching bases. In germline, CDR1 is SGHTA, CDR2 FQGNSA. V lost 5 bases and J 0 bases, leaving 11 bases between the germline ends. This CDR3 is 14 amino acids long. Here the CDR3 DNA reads TGTGCCAGCAGCCCCCAGGGTAGCTCCTACGAGCAGTACTTC. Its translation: CASSPQGSSYEQYF.

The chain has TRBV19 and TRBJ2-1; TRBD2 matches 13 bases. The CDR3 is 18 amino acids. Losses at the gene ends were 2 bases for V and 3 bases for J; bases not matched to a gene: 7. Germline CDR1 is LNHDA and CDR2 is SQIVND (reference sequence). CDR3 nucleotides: TGTGCCAGTAGTATAAGCAGACTAGCGGGAGGTCTCTACAATGAGCAGTTCTTC. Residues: CASSISRLAGGLYNEQFF.

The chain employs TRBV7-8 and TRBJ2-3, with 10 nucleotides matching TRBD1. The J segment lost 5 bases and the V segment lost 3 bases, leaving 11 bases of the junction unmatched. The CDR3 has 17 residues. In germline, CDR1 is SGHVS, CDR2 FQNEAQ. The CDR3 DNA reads TGTGCCAGCAGCTTTCCAGAGGACAGGGGGTATGGAGATACGCAGTATTTT. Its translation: CASSFPEDRGYGDTQYF.

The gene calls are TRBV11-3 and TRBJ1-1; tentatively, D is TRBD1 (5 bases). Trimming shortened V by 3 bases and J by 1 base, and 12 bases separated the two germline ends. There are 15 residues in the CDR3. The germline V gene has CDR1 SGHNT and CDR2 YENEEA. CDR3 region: CASSFGGNTNTEAFF. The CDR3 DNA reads TGTGCCAGCAGCTTTGGGGGGAACACGAACACTGAAGCTTTCTTT.

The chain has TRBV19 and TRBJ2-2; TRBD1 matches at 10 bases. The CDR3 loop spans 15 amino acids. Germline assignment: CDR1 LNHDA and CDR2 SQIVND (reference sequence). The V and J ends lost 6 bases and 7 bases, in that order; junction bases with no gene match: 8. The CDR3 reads CASSRDRGPDGELFF. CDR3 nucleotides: TGTGCCAGTAGCCGAGACAGGGGGCCTGACGGGGAGCTGTTTTTT.

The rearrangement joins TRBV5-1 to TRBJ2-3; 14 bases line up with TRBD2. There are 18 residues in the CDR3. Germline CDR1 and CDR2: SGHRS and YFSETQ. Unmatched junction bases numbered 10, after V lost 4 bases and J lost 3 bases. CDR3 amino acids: CASSAHGGLAGATDTQYF. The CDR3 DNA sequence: TGCGCCAGCAGCGCCCACGGGGGACTAGCGGGAGCGACAGATACGCAGTATTTT.

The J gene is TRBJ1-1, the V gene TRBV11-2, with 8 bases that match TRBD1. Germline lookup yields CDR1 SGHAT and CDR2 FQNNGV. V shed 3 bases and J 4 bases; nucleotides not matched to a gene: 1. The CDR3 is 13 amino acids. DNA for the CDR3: TGTGCCAGCAGCTTTACAGGGGGCACTGAAGCTTTCTTT. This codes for CASSFTGGTEAFF.

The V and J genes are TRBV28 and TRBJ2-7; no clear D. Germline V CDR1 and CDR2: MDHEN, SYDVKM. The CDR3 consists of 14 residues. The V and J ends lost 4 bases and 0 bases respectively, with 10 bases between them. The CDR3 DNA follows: TGTGCCAGCAGTTCAGGATTCCTCTCCTACGAGCAGTACTTC. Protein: CASSSGFLSYEQYF.

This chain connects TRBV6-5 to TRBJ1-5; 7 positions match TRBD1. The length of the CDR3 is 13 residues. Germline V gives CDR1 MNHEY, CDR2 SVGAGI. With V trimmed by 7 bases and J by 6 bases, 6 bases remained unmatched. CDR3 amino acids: CASITGDGQPQHF. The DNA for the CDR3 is TGTGCCAGCATTACAGGGGATGGTCAGCCCCAGCATTTT.

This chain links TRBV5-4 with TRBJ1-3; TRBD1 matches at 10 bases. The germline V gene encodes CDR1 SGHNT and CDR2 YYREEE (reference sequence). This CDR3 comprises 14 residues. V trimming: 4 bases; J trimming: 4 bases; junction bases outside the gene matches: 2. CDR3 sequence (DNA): TGTGCCAGCAGCGGGACAGGGGTCGGAAACACCATATATTTT. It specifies CASSGTGVGNTIYF.

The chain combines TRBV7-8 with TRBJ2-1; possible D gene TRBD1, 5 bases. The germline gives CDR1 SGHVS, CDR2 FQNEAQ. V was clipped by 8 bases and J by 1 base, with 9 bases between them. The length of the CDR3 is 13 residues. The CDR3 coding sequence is TGTGCCAGCTCCCAGGGTTCCTACAATGAGCAGTTCTTC. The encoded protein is CASSQGSYNEQFF.

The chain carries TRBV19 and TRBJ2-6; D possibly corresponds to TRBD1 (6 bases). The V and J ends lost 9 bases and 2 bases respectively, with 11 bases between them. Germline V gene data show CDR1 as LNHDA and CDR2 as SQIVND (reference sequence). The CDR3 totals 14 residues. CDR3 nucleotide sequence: TGTGCCAGCTGCGACAGGACTGGGGCCAACGTCCTGACTTTC. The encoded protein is CASCDRTGANVLTF.

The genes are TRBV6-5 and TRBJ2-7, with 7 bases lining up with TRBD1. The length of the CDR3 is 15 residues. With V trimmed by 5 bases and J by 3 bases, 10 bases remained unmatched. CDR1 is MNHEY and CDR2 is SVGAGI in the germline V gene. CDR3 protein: CASSLVKPGGYEQYF. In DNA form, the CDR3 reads TGTGCCAGCAGTCTGGTCAAGCCAGGGGGCTACGAGCAGTACTTC.

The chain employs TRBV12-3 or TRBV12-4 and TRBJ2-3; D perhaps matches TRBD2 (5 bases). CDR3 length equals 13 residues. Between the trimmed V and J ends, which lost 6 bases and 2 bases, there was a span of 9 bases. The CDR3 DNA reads TGTGCCAGCAGCCCCGGGGTCACAGATACGCAGTATTTT. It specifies CASSPGVTDTQYF.

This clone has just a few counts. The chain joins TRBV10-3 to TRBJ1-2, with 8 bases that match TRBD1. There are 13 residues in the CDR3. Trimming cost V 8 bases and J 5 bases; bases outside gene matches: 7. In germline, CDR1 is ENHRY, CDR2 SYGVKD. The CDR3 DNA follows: TGTGCCATCGGGACAGGCCCACTATATGGCTACACCTTC. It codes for CAIGTGPLYGYTF.

CDR3 loop: CASNRGPGNTIYF. The CDR3 DNA reads TGTGCCAGTAATAGGGGTCCTGGAAACACCATATATTTT. The chain links TRBV19 to TRBJ1-3; a possible D gene is TRBD1 (5 bases). From germline, CDR1 is LNHDA and CDR2 SQIVND (reference sequence). The CDR3 consists of 13 residues. Trimming cost V 7 bases and J 2 bases, with 9 bases left between them.

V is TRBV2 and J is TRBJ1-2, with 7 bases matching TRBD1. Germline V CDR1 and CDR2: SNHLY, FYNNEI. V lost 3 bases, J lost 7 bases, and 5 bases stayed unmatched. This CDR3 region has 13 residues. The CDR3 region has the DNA TGTGCCAGCAGTGACGGGACAGCAACTGGCTACACCTTC. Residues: CASSDGTATGYTF.

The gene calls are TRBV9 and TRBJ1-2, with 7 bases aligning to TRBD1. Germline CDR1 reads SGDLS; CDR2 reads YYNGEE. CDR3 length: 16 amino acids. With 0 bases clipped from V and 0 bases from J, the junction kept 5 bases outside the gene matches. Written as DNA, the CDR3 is TGTGCCAGCAGCGTAGGCAGGGGGATTACTAACTATGGCTACACCTTC. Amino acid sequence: CASSVGRGITNYGYTF.

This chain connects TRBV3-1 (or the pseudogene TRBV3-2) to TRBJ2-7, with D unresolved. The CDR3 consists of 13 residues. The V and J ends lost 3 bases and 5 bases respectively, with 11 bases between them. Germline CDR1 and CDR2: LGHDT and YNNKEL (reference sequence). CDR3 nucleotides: TGTGCCAGCAGCCAGGCTAGGTCCAACGAGCAGTACTTC. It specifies CASSQARSNEQYF.

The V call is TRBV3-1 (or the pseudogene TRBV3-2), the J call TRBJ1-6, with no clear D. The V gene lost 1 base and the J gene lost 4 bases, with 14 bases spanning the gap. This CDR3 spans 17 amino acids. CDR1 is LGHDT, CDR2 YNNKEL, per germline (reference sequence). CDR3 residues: CASSQAPISLYNSPLHF. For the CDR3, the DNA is TGTGCCAGCAGCCAAGCCCCCATCAGTTTATATAATTCACCCCTCCACTTT.

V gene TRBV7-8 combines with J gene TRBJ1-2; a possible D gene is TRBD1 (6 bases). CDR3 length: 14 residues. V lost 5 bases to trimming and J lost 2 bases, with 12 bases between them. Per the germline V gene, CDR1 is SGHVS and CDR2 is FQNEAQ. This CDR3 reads CASSHGQTNYGYTF. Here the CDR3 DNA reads TGTGCCAGCAGCCACGGACAGACAAACTATGGCTACACCTTC.

CDR3: CASSVEGYSGANVLTF. In DNA, the CDR3 is TGTGCCAGCAGCGTTGAGGGTTACTCTGGGGCCAACGTCCTGACTTTC. The chain uses TRBV9 and TRBJ2-6, with D tentatively TRBD2 (5 bases). Germline loops: CDR1 SGDLS, CDR2 YYNGEE. Trimming shortened V by 2 bases and J by 0 bases, and 9 bases separated the two germline ends. This CDR3 is 16 amino acids long.

The CDR3, as DNA: TGTGCCAGCAGCTTGGCGGGGGGTGGCACCAATCAGCCCCAGCATTTT. Protein: CASSLAGGGTNQPQHF. The chain couples TRBV5-5 to TRBJ1-5; maybe TRBD1 (5 bases). This CDR3 comprises 16 residues. Deletions cut 0 bases from V and 3 bases from J, with 13 bases between. Germline V lookup: CDR1 SGHKS, CDR2 YYEKEE (reference sequence). The complete variable domain, with remaining parts taken from reference TRBV5-5 and TRBJ1-5, reads DAGVTQSPTHLIKTRGQQVTLRCSPISGHKSVSWYQQVLGQGPQFIFQYYEKEERGRGNFPDRFSARQFPNYSSELNVNALLLGDSALYLCASSLAGGGTNQPQHFGDGTRLSIL.

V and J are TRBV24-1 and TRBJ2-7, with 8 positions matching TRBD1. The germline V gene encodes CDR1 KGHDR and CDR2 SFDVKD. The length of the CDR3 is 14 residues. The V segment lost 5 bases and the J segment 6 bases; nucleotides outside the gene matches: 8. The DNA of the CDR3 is TGTGCCACCAGTGCCGACCGGACAGGGCGCGAGCAGTACTTC. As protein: CATSADRTGREQYF.

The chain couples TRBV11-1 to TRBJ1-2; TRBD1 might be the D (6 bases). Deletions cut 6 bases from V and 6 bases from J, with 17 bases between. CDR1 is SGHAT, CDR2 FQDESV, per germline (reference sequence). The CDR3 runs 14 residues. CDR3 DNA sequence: TGTGCCAGCAGTCCCTCGGGCCGGACAGATGGCTACACCTTC. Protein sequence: CASSPSGRTDGYTF.

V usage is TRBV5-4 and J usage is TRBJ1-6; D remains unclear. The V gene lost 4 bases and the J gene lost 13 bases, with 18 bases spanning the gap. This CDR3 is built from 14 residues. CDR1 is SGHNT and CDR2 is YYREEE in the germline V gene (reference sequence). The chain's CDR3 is CASSQRVAMSPLHF. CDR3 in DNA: TGTGCCAGCAGCCAGCGAGTGGCCATGTCGCCCCTCCACTTT.

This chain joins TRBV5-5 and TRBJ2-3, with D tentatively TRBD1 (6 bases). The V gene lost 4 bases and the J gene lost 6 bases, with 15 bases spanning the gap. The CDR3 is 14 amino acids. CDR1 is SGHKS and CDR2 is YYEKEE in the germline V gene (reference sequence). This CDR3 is CASSPDRQADTQYF. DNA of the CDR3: TGTGCCAGCAGCCCGGACAGACAGGCGGATACGCAGTATTTT.

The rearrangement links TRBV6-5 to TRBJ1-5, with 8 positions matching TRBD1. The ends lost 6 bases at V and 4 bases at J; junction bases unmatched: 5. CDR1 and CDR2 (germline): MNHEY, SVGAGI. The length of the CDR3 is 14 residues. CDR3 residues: CASRLDRENQPQHF. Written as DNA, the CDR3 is TGTGCCAGCAGGTTGGACAGGGAAAATCAGCCCCAGCATTTT.

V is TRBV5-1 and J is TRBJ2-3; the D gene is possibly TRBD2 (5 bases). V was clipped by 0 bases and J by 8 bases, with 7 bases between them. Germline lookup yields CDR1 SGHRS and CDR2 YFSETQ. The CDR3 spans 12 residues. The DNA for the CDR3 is TGCGCCAGCAGCTTGGCGGCGGGTACGCAGTATTTT. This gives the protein CASSLAAGTQYF.